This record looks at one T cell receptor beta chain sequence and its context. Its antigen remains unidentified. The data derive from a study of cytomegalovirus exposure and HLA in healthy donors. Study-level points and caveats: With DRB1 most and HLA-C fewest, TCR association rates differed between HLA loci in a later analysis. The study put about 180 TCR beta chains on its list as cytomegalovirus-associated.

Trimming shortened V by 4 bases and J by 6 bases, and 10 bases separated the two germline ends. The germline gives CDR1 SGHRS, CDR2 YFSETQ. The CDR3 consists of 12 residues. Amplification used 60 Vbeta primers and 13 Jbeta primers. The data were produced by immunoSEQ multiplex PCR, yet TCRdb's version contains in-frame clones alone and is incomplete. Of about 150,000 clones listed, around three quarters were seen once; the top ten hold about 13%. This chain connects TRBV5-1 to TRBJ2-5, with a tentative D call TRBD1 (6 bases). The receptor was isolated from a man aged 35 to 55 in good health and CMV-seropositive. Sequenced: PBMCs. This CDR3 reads CASSTDRQTQYF. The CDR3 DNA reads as TGCGCCAGCAGCACCGACAGGCAGACCCAGTACTTC.